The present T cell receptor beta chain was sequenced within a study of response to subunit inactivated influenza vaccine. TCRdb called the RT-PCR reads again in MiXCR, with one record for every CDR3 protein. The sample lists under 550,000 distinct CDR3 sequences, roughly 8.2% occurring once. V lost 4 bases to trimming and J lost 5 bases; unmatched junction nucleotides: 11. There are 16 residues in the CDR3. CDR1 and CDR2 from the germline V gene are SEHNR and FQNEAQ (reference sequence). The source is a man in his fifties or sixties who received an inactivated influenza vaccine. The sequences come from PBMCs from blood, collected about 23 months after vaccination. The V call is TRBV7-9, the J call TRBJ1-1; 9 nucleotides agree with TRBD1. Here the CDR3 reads CASSSATGGVWTEAFF. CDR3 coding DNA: TGTGCCAGCAGCTCAGCCACAGGGGGCGTTTGGACTGAAGCTTTCTTT.